What follows are 28 T cell receptor beta chains derived from one specimen sequenced in a study of shared clonotypes between healthy human individuals. The assay was immunoSEQ multiplex PCR, and TCRdb's table has in-frame clones only and misses some. The data hold about 730,000 clones, with just under 75% observed a single time. Sequencing was done on a sample of memory CD4+ T cells sorted from blood. The subset: CD45RA-negative fraction. These receptors originate from a woman between 25 and 40 years old in good health.

This clone was detected only once. V is TRBV10-1 and J is TRBJ2-3; 13 bases are a match to TRBD2. CDR3 length: 15 residues. Losses at the gene ends were 5 bases for V and 6 bases for J; bases not matched to a gene: 5. Germline CDR1 is WNHNN and CDR2 is SYGVQD (reference sequence). The CDR3 spells CASSSGTSGTDTQYF. The CDR3 region has the DNA TGCGCCAGCAGTTCCGGGACTAGCGGGACTGATACGCAGTATTTT.

This rearrangement joins TRBV2 to TRBJ2-1, with 8 bases lining up with TRBD2. Germline loops: CDR1 SNHLY, CDR2 FYNNEI. The CDR3 sequence is 14 residues long. Trimming took 2 bases from V and 7 from J; bases not matched to a gene: 4. As DNA, the CDR3 is TGTGCCAGCAGTGAACGGGAGGGCCGGAATGAGCAGTTCTTC. This codes for CASSEREGRNEQFF.

This clone was observed at least ten times. The chain combines TRBV5-1 with TRBJ2-1; D might be TRBD2 (6 bases). Per the germline V gene, CDR1 is SGHRS and CDR2 is YFSETQ. Trimming took 0 bases from V and 6 from J, leaving 22 bases between them. There are 18 residues in the CDR3. This CDR3 reads CASSLVPSGPVGGNEQFF. The CDR3 coding sequence is TGCGCCAGCAGCTTGGTACCAAGCGGGCCAGTTGGGGGCAATGAGCAGTTCTTC.

The chain employs TRBV2 and TRBJ2-3, with D possibly TRBD2 on 7 matching bases. Germline V CDR1 and CDR2: SNHLY, FYNNEI. Trimming left V 3 bases short and J 5 bases short, with 18 bases between. The CDR3 is made up of 16 amino acids. This chain's CDR3 is CASSDAAGTRGDTQYF. CDR3 sequence (DNA): TGTGCCAGCAGTGATGCAGCGGGGACACGCGGAGATACGCAGTATTTT.

This rearrangement joins TRBV14 to TRBJ2-1; TRBD2 matches 13 bases. The germline V gene has CDR1 SGHDN and CDR2 FVKESK. This CDR3 is 21 amino acids long. V lost 1 base, J lost 2 bases, and 14 bases stayed unmatched. CDR3 sequence reads: CASSQGPTSGRAVNAYNEQFF. In DNA, the CDR3 is TGTGCCAGCAGCCAAGGACCCACTAGCGGGAGGGCCGTTAACGCCTACAATGAGCAGTTCTTC.

The J gene is TRBJ1-5, the V gene TRBV28; D is perhaps TRBD1 (6 bases). Trimming took off 6 bases at V and 0 bases at J, with 12 bases between the two ends. The CDR3 runs 15 residues. Germline-derived CDR1 and CDR2 are MDHEN and SYDVKM. The CDR3 spells CASRMNRVSNQPQHF. CDR3 coding DNA: TGTGCCAGCAGAATGAACAGGGTTAGCAATCAGCCCCAGCATTTT.

This clone was detected a few times. The chain recombines TRBV6-5 with TRBJ2-2; 7 bases map to TRBD1. The CDR3 runs to 14 residues. From germline, CDR1 is MNHEY and CDR2 SVGAGI. V was clipped by 4 bases and J by 6 bases; unmatched bases: 5. CDR3 amino acids: CASSLRQGAGELFF. CDR3 DNA sequence: TGTGCCAGCAGTTTGAGACAGGGCGCCGGGGAGCTGTTTTTT.

This clone was detected a few times. The chain uses TRBV10-3 and TRBJ2-1, with 8 bases matching TRBD1. Germline CDR1 ENHRY, CDR2 SYGVKD. The CDR3 is 16 amino acids. J was trimmed by 8 bases and V by 3 bases; bases with no gene match: 12. In DNA form, the CDR3 reads TGTGCCATCAGTGAACCCGGACAGGGATCGCTGCATGAGCAGTTCTTC. As protein: CAISEPGQGSLHEQFF.

The chain has TRBV19 and TRBJ1-5; D possibly corresponds to TRBD1 (6 bases). There are 15 residues in the CDR3. Germline assignment: CDR1 LNHDA and CDR2 SQIVND (reference sequence). The germline V and J ends were trimmed by 7 bases and 3 bases, with 16 bases remaining between them. The CDR3 here is CASTTIDRNNQPQHF. The DNA of the CDR3 is TGTGCCAGTACCACGATCGACAGGAACAATCAGCCCCAGCATTTT.

The V call is TRBV5-1, the J call TRBJ2-7, with 7 bases identical to TRBD1. This CDR3 region has 15 residues. CDR1 SGHRS and CDR2 YFSETQ come from the germline V gene. V shed 2 bases and J 5 bases; nucleotides not matched to a gene: 10. The CDR3 DNA sequence: TGCGCCAGCAGCTTCGACAGGGATGGGCTCGACGAGCAGTACTTC. Residues: CASSFDRDGLDEQYF.

This sequence joins TRBV27 and TRBJ2-6; D is perhaps TRBD1 or TRBD2 (5 bases each). Trimming removed 4 bases at V and 3 bases at J, with 13 bases between. Germline lookup yields CDR1 MNHEY and CDR2 SMNVEV (reference sequence). The CDR3 consists of 16 residues. CDR3 in DNA: TGTGCCAGCAGTTCTGGGACGGCCGGTGGGGCCAACGTCCTGACTTTC. Encoded protein: CASSSGTAGGANVLTF.

The chain recombines TRBV5-5 with TRBJ1-5, with a possible D match to TRBD1 (6 bases). Between the trimmed V and J ends, which lost 4 bases and 6 bases, there was a span of 20 bases. Germline lookup yields CDR1 SGHKS and CDR2 YYEKEE (reference sequence). This CDR3 comprises 16 residues. CDR3 in amino acids: CASSPAGRGRIQPQHF. The CDR3 DNA is TGTGCCAGCAGCCCGGCCGGGAGGGGGAGGATTCAGCCCCAGCATTTT.

As concerns this clone: Other DNA sequences within the sample encode an identical CDR3. This sequence joins TRBV7-9 and TRBJ2-7; no clear D gene. CDR3 length: 12 residues. Between the trimmed V and J ends, which lost 5 bases and 1 base, there was a span of 6 bases. Germline lookup yields CDR1 SEHNR and CDR2 FQNEAQ (reference sequence). In nucleotides, the CDR3 is TGTGCCAGCAGCCACAGTTCCTACGAGCAGTACTTC. Its translation is CASSHSSYEQYF.

This sequence joins TRBV5-1 and TRBJ2-7, with a tentative D call TRBD2 (7 bases). CDR1 is SGHRS, CDR2 YFSETQ, per germline. The CDR3 has 16 amino acids. Trimming cost V 2 bases and J 3 bases, with 18 bases left between them. CDR3 DNA: TGCGCCAGCAGCTTAGTAGTGGGGGGGCAAAGCTACGAGCAGTACTTC. Encoded protein: CASSLVVGGQSYEQYF. The full variable domain, completed using reference TRBV5-1 and TRBJ2-7, is KAGVTQTPRYLIKTRGQQVTLSCSPISGHRSVSWYQQTPGQGLQFLFEYFSETQRNKGNFPGRFSGRQFSNSRSEMNVSTLELGDSALYLCASSLVVGGQSYEQYFGPGTRLTVT.

This chain joins TRBV5-4 and TRBJ2-7; D unclear. The germline gives CDR1 SGHNT, CDR2 YYREEE (reference sequence). The CDR3 is made up of 12 amino acids. The V and J ends lost 1 base and 5 bases respectively, with 7 bases between them. In nucleotides, the CDR3 is TGTGCCAGCAGCTTGAATTTGAACGAGCAGTACTTC. Encoded protein: CASSLNLNEQYF.

The chain uses TRBV28 and TRBJ2-6; possibly TRBD2 for D (5 bases). The CDR3 length is 16 residues. Germline V gives CDR1 MDHEN, CDR2 SYDVKM. Trimming took 5 bases from V and 4 from J, leaving 15 bases between them. For the CDR3, the DNA is TGTGCCAGCAGTCGACCCGGGAATTCAGGGGCCAACGTCCTGACTTTC. Translated: CASSRPGNSGANVLTF. Based on the CDR3 plus reference TRBV28 and TRBJ2-6, the full variable domain is DVKVTQSSRYLVKRTGEKVFLECVQDMDHENMFWYRQDPGLGLRLIYFSYDVKMKEKGDIPEGYSVSREKKERFSLILESASTNQTSMYLCASSRPGNSGANVLTFGAGSRLTVL.

This clone was seen a single time. V is TRBV28 and J is TRBJ1-5; TRBD1 is a possible D gene (6 bases). The CDR3 has 12 amino acids. The germline V gene encodes CDR1 MDHEN and CDR2 SYDVKM. The CDR3: CAGGHGNQPQHF. The DNA of the CDR3 is TGTGCAGGGGGACACGGCAATCAGCCCCAGCATTTT.

The rearrangement joins TRBV5-6 to TRBJ1-1, with 10 positions matching TRBD1. Trimming took 4 bases from V and 3 from J; bases not matched to a gene: 9. Germline V gene data show CDR1 as SGHDT and CDR2 as YYEEEE. The CDR3 covers 16 residues. CDR3 amino acids: CASSQGQGRWDTEAFF. DNA for the CDR3: TGTGCCAGCAGCCAGGGACAGGGGAGGTGGGACACTGAAGCTTTCTTT.

The chain carries TRBV6-4 and TRBJ2-2; D gene unclear. Germline V CDR1 and CDR2: MRHNA, SNTAGT. The CDR3 is made up of 13 amino acids. The V and J ends lost 6 bases and 8 bases respectively, with 13 bases between them. CDR3 region: CASSRTDLGELFF. CDR3 coding DNA: TGTGCCAGCAGCCGGACGGACCTTGGGGAGCTGTTTTTT.

The rearrangement uses TRBV28 and TRBJ2-7; D is tentatively TRBD1 or TRBD2 (6 bases each). CDR3 length: 15 amino acids. Trimming shortened V by 3 bases and J by 6 bases, and 18 bases separated the two germline ends. Looked up from germline, CDR1 is MDHEN and CDR2 is SYDVKM. The CDR3 protein is CASSFGGSARGEQYF. In nucleotides, the CDR3 is TGTGCCAGCAGTTTTGGGGGCTCCGCGCGGGGCGAGCAGTACTTC.

This clone has a handful of counts. The V call is TRBV25-1, the J call TRBJ2-3, with a tentative D call TRBD1 (5 bases). V lost 4 bases and J lost 11, with 13 bases in between. CDR1 is MGHDK, CDR2 SYGVNS, per germline. This CDR3 spans 12 amino acids. The DNA for the CDR3 is TGTGCCAGCAGTGGACAGAAGGCGGAGCAGTATTTT. Translation gives CASSGQKAEQYF. The full variable domain, in which reference TRBV25-1 and TRBJ2-3 provide the parts outside the CDR3, is EADIYQTPRYLVIGTGKKITLECSQTMGHDKMYWYQQDPGMELHLIHYSYGVNSTEKGDLSSESTVSRIRTEHFPLTLESARPSHTSQYLCASSGQKAEQYFGPGTRLTVL.

This rearrangement joins TRBV11-2 to TRBJ2-3; 15 nucleotides agree with TRBD2. Germline V CDR1 and CDR2: SGHAT, FQNNGV. With V trimmed by 5 bases and J by 5 bases, 14 bases remained unmatched. The CDR3 spans 19 residues. CDR3 sequence: CASSKHRGLAGGGRDTQYF. The CDR3 nucleotides read TGTGCCAGCAGCAAACACCGTGGACTAGCGGGAGGGGGGAGAGATACGCAGTATTTT.

The chain is built from TRBV5-1 and TRBJ2-5; perhaps TRBD2 as D (5 bases). From germline, CDR1 is SGHRS and CDR2 YFSETQ. Trimming removed 4 bases from V and 2 bases from J, with 12 bases in between. CDR3 size: 14 residues. DNA for the CDR3: TGCGCCAGCAGCCAATCGGACTCTCAAGAGACCCAGTACTTC. Protein: CASSQSDSQETQYF.

To note about this clone: This sample includes further DNA sequences coding for the same CDR3. The chain has TRBV19 and TRBJ1-5, with TRBD1 identical over 9 bases. V lost 4 bases and J lost 6; bases outside the gene matches: 1. This CDR3 region has 13 residues. The germline CDR1 and CDR2 sequences are LNHDA and SQIVND (reference sequence). The CDR3 nucleotides read TGTGCCAGTAGTACGACAGGGGGTCAGCCCCAGCATTTT. Translated, it gives CASSTTGGQPQHF.

The chain recombines TRBV18 with TRBJ1-4; D gene unclear. With 5 bases removed from V and 5 bases from J, the gap between germline ends came to 6 bases. Germline CDR1 is KGHSH and CDR2 is LQKENI. This CDR3 region has 12 residues. CDR3 region: CASSGPNEKLFF. The CDR3 DNA follows: TGTGCCAGCTCAGGACCCAATGAAAAACTGTTTTTT.

V and J are TRBV5-4 and TRBJ2-5, with 13 bases lining up with TRBD2. V dropped 1 base and J dropped 4; count of bases not matched to a gene: 13. Germline CDR1 SGHNT, CDR2 YYREEE (reference sequence). This CDR3 has 19 residues. The CDR3 sequence is CASSLPGLAGVTSPETQYF. The CDR3 nucleotides read TGTGCCAGCAGCTTGCCTGGACTAGCGGGAGTCACGAGCCCAGAGACCCAGTACTTC. The whole variable domain, filled in from reference TRBV5-4 and TRBJ2-5, reads ETGVTQSPTHLIKTRGQQVTLRCSSQSGHNTVSWYQQALGQGPQFIFQYYREEENGRGNFPPRFSGLQFPNYSSELNVNALELDDSALYLCASSLPGLAGVTSPETQYFGPGTRLLVL.

The chain combines TRBV2 with TRBJ1-3, with D unresolved. V was clipped by 0 bases and J by 0 bases, with 12 bases between them. The CDR3 sequence is 17 residues long. Per the germline V gene, CDR1 is SNHLY and CDR2 is FYNNEI. CDR3: CASSEAPPGFSGNTIYF. The CDR3 nucleotides read TGTGCCAGCAGTGAAGCCCCGCCGGGTTTCTCTGGAAACACCATATATTTT.

The genes are TRBV23-1 and TRBJ1-3; 8 nucleotides match TRBD1. TRBV23-1 falls under the ORF class, with uncertain function. Trimming at V came to 3 bases and at J to 4 bases, leaving 11 bases not matched to a gene. The CDR3 consists of 17 residues. The CDR3 loop is CASSHPYRGMTGNTIYF. The CDR3 region has the DNA TGCGCCAGCAGTCATCCGTACAGGGGGATGACGGGAAACACCATATATTTT.